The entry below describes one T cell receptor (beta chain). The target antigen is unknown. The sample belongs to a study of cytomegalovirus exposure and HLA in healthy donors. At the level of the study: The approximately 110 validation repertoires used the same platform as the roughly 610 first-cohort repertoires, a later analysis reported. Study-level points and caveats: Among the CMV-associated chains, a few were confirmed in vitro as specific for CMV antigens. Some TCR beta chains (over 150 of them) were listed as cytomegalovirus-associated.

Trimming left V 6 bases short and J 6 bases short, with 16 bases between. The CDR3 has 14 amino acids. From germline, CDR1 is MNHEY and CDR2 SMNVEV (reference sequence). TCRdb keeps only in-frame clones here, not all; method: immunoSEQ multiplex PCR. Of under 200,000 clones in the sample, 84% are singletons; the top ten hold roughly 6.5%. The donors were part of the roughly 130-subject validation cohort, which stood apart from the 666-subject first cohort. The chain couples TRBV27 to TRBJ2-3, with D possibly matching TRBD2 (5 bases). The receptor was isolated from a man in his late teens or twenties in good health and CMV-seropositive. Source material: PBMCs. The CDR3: CASRERRGSDTQYF. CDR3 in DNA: TGTGCCAGCAGAGAGCGGCGCGGTTCCGATACGCAGTATTTT.